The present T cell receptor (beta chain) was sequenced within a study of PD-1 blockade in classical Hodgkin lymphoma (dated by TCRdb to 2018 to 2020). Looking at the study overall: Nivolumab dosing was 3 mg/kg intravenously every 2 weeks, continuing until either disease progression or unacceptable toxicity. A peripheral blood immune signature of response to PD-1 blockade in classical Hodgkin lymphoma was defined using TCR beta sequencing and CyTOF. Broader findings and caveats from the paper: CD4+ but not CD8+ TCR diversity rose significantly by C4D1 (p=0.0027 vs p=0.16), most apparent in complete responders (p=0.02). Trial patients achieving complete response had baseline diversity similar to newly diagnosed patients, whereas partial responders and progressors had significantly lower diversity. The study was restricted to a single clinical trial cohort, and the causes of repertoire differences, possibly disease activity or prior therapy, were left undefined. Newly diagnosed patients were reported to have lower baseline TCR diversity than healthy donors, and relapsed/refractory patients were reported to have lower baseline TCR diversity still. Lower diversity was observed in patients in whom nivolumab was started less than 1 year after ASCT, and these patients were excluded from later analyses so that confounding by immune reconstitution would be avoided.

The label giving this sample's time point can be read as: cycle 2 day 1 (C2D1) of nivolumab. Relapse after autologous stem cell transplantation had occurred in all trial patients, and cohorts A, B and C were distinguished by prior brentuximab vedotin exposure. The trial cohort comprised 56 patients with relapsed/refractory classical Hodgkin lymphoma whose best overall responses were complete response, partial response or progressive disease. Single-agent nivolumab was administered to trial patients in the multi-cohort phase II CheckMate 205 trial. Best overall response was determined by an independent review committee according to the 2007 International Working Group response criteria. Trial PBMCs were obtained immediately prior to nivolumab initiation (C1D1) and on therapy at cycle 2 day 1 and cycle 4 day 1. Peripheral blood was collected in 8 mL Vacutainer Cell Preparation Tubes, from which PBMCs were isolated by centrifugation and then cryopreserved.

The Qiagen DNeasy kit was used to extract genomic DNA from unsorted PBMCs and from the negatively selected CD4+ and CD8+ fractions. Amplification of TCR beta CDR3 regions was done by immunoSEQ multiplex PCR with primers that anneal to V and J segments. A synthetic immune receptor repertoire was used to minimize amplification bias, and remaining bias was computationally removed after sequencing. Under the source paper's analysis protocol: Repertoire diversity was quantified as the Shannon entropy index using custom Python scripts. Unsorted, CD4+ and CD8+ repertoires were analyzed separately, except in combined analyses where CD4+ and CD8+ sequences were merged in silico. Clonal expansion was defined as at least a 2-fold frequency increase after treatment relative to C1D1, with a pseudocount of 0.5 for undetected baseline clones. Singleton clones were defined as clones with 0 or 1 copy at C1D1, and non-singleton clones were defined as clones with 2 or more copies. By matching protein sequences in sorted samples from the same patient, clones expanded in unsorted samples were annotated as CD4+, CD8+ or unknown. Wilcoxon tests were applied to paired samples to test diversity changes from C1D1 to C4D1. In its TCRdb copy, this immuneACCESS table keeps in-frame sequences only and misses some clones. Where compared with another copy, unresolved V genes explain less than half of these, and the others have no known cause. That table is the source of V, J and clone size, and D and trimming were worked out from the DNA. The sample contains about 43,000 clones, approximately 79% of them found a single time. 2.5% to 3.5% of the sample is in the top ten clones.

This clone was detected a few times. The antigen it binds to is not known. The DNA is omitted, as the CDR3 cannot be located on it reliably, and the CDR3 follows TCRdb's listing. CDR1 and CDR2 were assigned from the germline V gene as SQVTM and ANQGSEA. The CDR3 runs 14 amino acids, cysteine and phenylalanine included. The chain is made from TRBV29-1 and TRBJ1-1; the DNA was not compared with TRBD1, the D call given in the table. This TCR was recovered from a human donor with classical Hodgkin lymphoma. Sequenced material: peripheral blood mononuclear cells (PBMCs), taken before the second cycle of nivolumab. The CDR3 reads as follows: CSVGPGHRNTEAFF.